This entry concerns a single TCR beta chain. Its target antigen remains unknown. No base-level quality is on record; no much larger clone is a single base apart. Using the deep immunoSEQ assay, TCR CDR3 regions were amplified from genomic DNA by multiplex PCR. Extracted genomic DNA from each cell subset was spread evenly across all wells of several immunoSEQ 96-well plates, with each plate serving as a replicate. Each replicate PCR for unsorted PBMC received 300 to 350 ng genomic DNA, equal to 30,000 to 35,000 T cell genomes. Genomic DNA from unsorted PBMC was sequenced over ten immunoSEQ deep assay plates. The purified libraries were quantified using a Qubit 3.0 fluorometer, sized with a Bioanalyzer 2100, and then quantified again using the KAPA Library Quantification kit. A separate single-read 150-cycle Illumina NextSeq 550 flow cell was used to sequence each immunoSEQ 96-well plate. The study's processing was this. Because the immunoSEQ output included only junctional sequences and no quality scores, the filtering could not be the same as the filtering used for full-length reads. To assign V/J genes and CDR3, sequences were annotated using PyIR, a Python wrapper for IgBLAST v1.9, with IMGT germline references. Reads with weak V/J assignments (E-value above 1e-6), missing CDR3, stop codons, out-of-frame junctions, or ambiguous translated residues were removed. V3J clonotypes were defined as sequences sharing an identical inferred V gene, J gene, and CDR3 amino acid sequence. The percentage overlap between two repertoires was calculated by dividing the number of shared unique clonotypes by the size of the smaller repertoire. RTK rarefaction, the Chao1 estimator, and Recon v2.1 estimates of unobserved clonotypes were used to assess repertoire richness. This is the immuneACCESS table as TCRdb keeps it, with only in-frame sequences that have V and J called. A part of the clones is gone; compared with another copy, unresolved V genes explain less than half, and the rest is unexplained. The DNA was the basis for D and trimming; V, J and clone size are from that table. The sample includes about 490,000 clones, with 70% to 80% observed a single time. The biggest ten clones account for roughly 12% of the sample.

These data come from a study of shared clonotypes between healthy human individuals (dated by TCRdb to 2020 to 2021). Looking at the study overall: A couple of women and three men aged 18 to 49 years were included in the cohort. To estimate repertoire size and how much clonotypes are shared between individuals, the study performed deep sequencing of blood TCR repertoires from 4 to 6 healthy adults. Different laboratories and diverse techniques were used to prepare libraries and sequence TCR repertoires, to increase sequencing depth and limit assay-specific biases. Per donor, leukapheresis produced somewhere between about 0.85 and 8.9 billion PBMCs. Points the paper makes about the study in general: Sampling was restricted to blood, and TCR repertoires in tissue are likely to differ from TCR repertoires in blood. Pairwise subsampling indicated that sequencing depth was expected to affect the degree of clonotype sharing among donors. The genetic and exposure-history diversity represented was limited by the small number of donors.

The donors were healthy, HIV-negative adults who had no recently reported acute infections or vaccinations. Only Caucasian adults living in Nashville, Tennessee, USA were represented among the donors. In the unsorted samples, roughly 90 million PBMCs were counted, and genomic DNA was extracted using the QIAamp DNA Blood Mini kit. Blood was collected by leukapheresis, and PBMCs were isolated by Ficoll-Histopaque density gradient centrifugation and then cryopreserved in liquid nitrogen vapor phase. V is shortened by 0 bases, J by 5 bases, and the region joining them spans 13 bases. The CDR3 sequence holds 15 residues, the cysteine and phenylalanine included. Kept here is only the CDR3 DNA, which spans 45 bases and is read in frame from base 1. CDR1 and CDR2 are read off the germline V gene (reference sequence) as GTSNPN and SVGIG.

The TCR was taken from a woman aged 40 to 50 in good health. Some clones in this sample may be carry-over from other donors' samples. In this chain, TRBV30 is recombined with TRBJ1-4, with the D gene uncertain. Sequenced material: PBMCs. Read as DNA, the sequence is TGTGCCTGGAGTGTATTGCCAGGACCGAATGAAAAACTGTTTTTT. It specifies CAWSVLPGPNEKLFF.